This record concerns one TCR beta chain sequence. Its target is not known. Systemic immunosuppression or a history of autoimmune disease excluded patients. These data come from a study of OX40 agonist ivuxolimab in advanced cancers. Study information: Ivuxolimab, which is an agonistic anti-OX40 (CD134) antibody, was administered to the patients. Averaging roughly 60 years in age, with a range of roughly 23 to 80, the cohort was 65% to 85% male.

Profiling relied on immunoSEQ multiplex PCR, and the TCRdb table lists in-frame clones only, not all of them. The sample has about 50,000 clones; 80% to 85% are singletons. The CDR3 has 16 residues. Trimming removed 3 bases from V and 3 bases from J; junction bases left unmatched: 7. From germline, CDR1 is SGDLS and CDR2 YYNGEE. Study observations and caveats: Within 6 weeks, CD4+ and CD8+ blood T cells expanded clonally at 0.1 to 3.0 mg/kg.

The sequence came from an adult with an advanced solid tumor such as melanoma, head and neck, liver or kidney cancer. This specimen was CD4+ or CD8+ T cells sorted from blood, taken in a trial of the OX40 agonist ivuxolimab. The chain links TRBV9 to TRBJ2-2; 8 bases agree with TRBD1. CDR3 in amino acids: CASSARQQGDTGELFF. The CDR3 nucleotides are TGTGCCAGCAGCGCACGACAACAGGGGGACACCGGGGAGCTGTTTTTT. The entire variable domain, with the rest obtained from reference TRBV9 and TRBJ2-2, is as follows: DSGVTQTPKHLITATGQRVTLRCSPRSGDLSVYWYQQSLDQGLQFLIQYYNGEERAKGNILERFSAQQFPDLHSELNLSSLELGDSALYFCASSARQQGDTGELFFGEGSRLTVL.